The 27 T cell receptor beta chains below come from one sample, sequenced in a study of T cell clonality in common variable immunodeficiency. Generated by immunoSEQ multiplex PCR, the TCRdb table keeps only in-frame clones and is missing some. The sample presents approximately 20,000 clones, none singletons. Overall study results and limits: In common variable immunodeficiency, TCR beta chains reportedly carried fewer deletions and N-nucleotide insertions.

Their antigen targets remain unknown. Sequences were obtained from peripheral blood mononuclear cells. Source of these receptors: a human donor with common variable immunodeficiency.

This clone was observed at least ten times. The CDR3 end lies 3 residues beyond the end of the read and is filled in from the germline J gene. This rearrangement joins TRBV16 to TRBJ2-1; 8 bases are shared with TRBD1. Trimming removed 0 bases from V and 4 bases from J; junction bases left unmatched: 5. CDR1 is KGHSY and CDR2 is FQNENV in the germline V gene. The CDR3 runs 16 residues. This CDR3 reads CASSQSRTGPYNEQFF. Incomplete CDR3 DNA: TGTGCCAGCAGCCAATCTAGGACAGGGCCTTACAATGAG.

This clone was seen ten or more times. The read stops 3 residues short of the end of the CDR3; the missing end is completed from the germline J gene. The chain uses TRBV19 and TRBJ2-7; 10 bases are a match to TRBD1. With 2 bases clipped from V and 3 bases from J, the junction kept 4 bases outside the gene matches. CDR1 and CDR2 (germline): LNHDA, SQIVND (reference sequence). The CDR3 extends over 15 amino acids. CDR3 bases read: TGTGCCAGTAGTATAACCGGGACAGGGGTCTACGAG. This codes for CASSITGTGVYE. The full CDR3 protein is CASSITGTGVYEQYF.

This clone was detected ten times or more. The read ends 3 residues before the CDR3 terminus; that terminus is restored from the germline J gene. The V and J genes are TRBV20-1 and TRBJ2-7; 8 bases are shared with TRBD1. V trimming: 1 base; J trimming: 5 bases; junction bases outside the gene matches: 4. The CDR3 length is 13 residues. CDR1 and CDR2 from the germline V gene are DFQATT and SNEGSKA (reference sequence). The CDR3 is CSARVQGVNEQYF. The CDR3 bases that were read are TGCAGTGCTAGAGTACAGGGGGTAAACGAG.

This clone was observed many times. The read ends 3 residues before the CDR3 terminus; that terminus is restored from the germline J gene. V usage is TRBV29-1 and J usage is TRBJ2-1; D is unresolved. The V gene's germline CDR1 is SQVTM and CDR2 ANQGSEA. The V end lost 4 bases, the J end lost 0 bases, and 13 bases lay between the germline ends. There are 15 residues in the CDR3. The CDR3 bases that were read are TGCAGCGTTGTAGTTCAGGCCCTCTCCTACAATGAG. Translation: CSVVVQALSYNE. The whole CDR3 sequence reads CSVVVQALSYNEQFF.

The table lists this clone with many counts. The read ends 3 residues shy of where the CDR3 ends; the end is completed using the germline J gene. The genes are TRBV20-1 and TRBJ1-1; 11 positions match TRBD1. This CDR3 is built from 16 residues. The germline CDR1 and CDR2 sequences are DFQATT and SNEGSKA (reference sequence). The chain's CDR3 is CSAPGQGATGHSGAFF. The sequenced CDR3 bases are TGCAGTGCCCCTGGACAGGGGGCGACTGGTCACTCCGGG.

This clone occurred many times. The sequenced fragment ends 3 residues before the CDR3 boundary, so the rest is inferred from the germline J gene. This chain uses TRBV24-1 with TRBJ2-5; D is unresolved. CDR1 is KGHDR and CDR2 is SFDVKD in the germline V gene. This CDR3 has 13 amino acids. Trimming took 6 bases from V and 2 from J, leaving 9 bases between them. Partial CDR3 DNA: TGTGCCACCAGTCCCCGTTCGCAAGAGACC. Translating gives CATSPRSQET. The whole CDR3 is CATSPRSQETQYF.

There are a few counts of this clone. Read coverage stops 3 residues before the CDR3 terminus; the germline J gene supplies the remainder. The rearrangement uses TRBV18 and TRBJ1-1; no reliable D call. This CDR3 has 12 residues. Deletions cut 6 bases from V and 1 base from J, with 6 bases between. Germline assignment: CDR1 KGHSH and CDR2 LQKENI. The CDR3 DNA, read in part, is TGTGCCAGCTCCCCGGGGAACACTGAA. Translated: CASSPGNTE. The complete CDR3 sequence is CASSPGNTEAFF.

Comment on this clone: The junction and the germline gene differ at one end; a read error may be behind it. Read data end 3 residues before the CDR3 end; the end is taken from the germline J gene. The chain employs TRBV7-3 and TRBJ2-1, with 11 bases matching TRBD2. The CDR3 loop spans 16 amino acids. From germline, CDR1 is SGHTA and CDR2 FQGTGA. CDR3 bases read: TGTCCCAGCAGCCCCGCCGGTAGCGGGAGGGCCCCTGAG. This gives the protein CPSSPAGSGRAPE. The CDR3 in full is CPSSPAGSGRAPEQFF.

This clone was found many times. The read ends 3 residues shy of where the CDR3 ends; the end is completed using the germline J gene. The chain employs TRBV4-1 and TRBJ2-3; tentative D call: TRBD2 (6 bases). Germline assignment: CDR1 MGHRA and CDR2 YSYEKL. The CDR3 length is 17 residues. Trimming removed 2 bases from V and 2 bases from J, with 17 bases in between. The CDR3 spells CASSQRRGLEPTDTQYF. The DNA read from the CDR3 is TGCGCCAGCAGCCAAAGGAGGGGACTCGAACCCACAGATACG.

This clone counts as medium-sized. The read terminates 3 residues before the CDR3 end, so the remaining end is supplied by the germline J gene. This chain connects TRBV14 to TRBJ2-3; D possibly corresponds to TRBD2 (6 bases). Germline V gene lookup returns CDR1 SGHDN and CDR2 FVKESK. This CDR3 has 14 amino acids. The V and J ends lost 0 bases and 5 bases respectively, with 9 bases between them. CDR3: CASSQDLARDTQYF. The CDR3 bases that were read are TGTGCCAGCAGCCAAGACCTAGCGCGAGATACG. Based on the CDR3 plus reference TRBV14 and TRBJ2-3, the full variable domain is EAGVTQFPSHSVIEKGQTVTLRCDPISGHDNLYWYRRVMGKEIKFLLHFVKESKQDESGMPNNRFLAERTGGTYSTLKVQPAELEDSGVYFCASSQDLARDTQYFGPGTRLTVL.

This clone occurred many times. With the read ending 3 residues before the CDR3 end, the germline J gene is used to fill in that end. The rearrangement uses TRBV5-1 and TRBJ1-1; TRBD1 matches at 11 bases. The CDR3 contains 18 residues. Germline CDR1 reads SGHRS; CDR2 reads YFSETQ. V lost 4 bases and J lost 4; bases outside the gene matches: 15. The sequenced CDR3 bases are TGCGCCAGCAGCCCGAGGGGGACAGGGGGGACGTTCGGCACTGAA. Its protein product is CASSPRGTGGTFGTE. The whole CDR3 region reads CASSPRGTGGTFGTEAFF.

This clone was observed at least ten times. Coverage ceases 3 residues before the CDR3 finishes, and the germline J gene fills in the end. The V gene is TRBV29-1, the J gene TRBJ2-3; 12 bases are shared with TRBD1. The CDR3 contains 14 residues. CDR1 is SQVTM and CDR2 is ANQGSEA in the germline V gene. With V trimmed by 5 bases and J by 5 bases, 5 bases remained unmatched. The CDR3 DNA, read in part, is TGCAGCGTTTTGGGACAGGGGGCAGGAGATACG. The encoded protein is CSVLGQGAGDT. The complete CDR3 protein is CSVLGQGAGDTQYF.

Of note for this clone: The CDR3 end is not reached by the read, which stops 3 residues before it; the germline J gene fills it in. The chain links TRBV7-8 to TRBJ1-3; D possibly corresponds to TRBD1 (5 bases). The CDR3 covers 14 residues. V shed 5 bases and J shed 1 base, with 9 bases lying between them. From germline, CDR1 is SGHVS and CDR2 FQNEAQ. The DNA read from the CDR3 is TGTGCCAGCAGCGTACACAGGTCTGGAAACACC. Its translation is CASSVHRSGNT. In full, the CDR3 is CASSVHRSGNTIYF. The entire variable domain, with the rest obtained from reference TRBV7-8 and TRBJ1-3, is as follows: GAGVSQSPRYKVAKRGQDVALRCDPISGHVSLFWYQQALGQGPEFLTYFQNEAQLDKSGLPSDRFFAERPEGSVSTLKIQRTQQEDSAVYLCASSVHRSGNTIYFGEGSWLTVV.

About this clone: The read comes to an end 3 residues before the CDR3 does, leaving the germline J gene to fill in the end. Other DNA sequences in the same sample also yield this CDR3. The rearrangement links TRBV7-9 to TRBJ1-2; 12 positions agree with TRBD1. The length of the CDR3 is 15 residues. In germline, CDR1 is SEHNR, CDR2 FQNEAQ (reference sequence). CDR3 amino acids: CASSFLGQGAGGYTF. Incomplete CDR3 DNA: TGTGCCAGCAGTTTTTTGGGACAGGGGGCGGGAGGC.

This clone has at least ten counts. The read terminates 3 residues before the CDR3 end, so the remaining end is supplied by the germline J gene. The chain combines TRBV2 with TRBJ2-7; 7 nucleotides agree with TRBD2. This CDR3 comprises 14 residues. The germline CDR1 and CDR2 sequences are SNHLY and FYNNEI. Trimming at V came to 8 bases and at J to 0 bases, leaving 7 bases not matched to a gene. This chain's CDR3 is CASSLAAISYEQYF. The sequenced CDR3 bases are TGTGCCAGCTCGCTAGCGGCTATCTCCTACGAG. Full variable domain (outside the CDR3, taken from reference TRBV2 and TRBJ2-7): EPEVTQTPSHQVTQMGQEVILRCVPISNHLYFYWYRQILGQKVEFLVSFYNNEISEKSEIFDDQFSVERPDGSNFTLKIRSTKLEDSAMYFCASSLAAISYEQYFGPGTRLTVT.

This clone was detected ten times or more. Read coverage stops 3 residues before the CDR3 terminus; the germline J gene supplies the remainder. This chain connects TRBV6-2 or TRBV6-3 to TRBJ2-3, with 8 nucleotides matching TRBD2. V lost 5 bases, J lost 2 bases, and 12 bases stayed unmatched. The CDR3 is 17 amino acids. The germline CDR1 and CDR2 sequences are MNHEY and SVGEGT. Partial CDR3 DNA: TGTGCCAGCAGTCTCCCCCCGGGAGCGGGGGCCACAGATACG. Translation: CASSLPPGAGATDT. From start to end, the CDR3 is CASSLPPGAGATDTQYF.

This clone has a count of ten or more. The CDR3 extends 3 residues past the end of the read, so its final part is completed from the germline J gene. J is TRBJ1-1 and V is TRBV7-6; no definite D call. Trimming shortened V by 5 bases and J by 2 bases, and 6 bases separated the two germline ends. Germline assignment: CDR1 SGHVS and CDR2 FNYEAQ. The CDR3 covers 12 residues. The sequenced part of the CDR3 DNA is TGTGCCAGCAGCCCGTTAAACACTGAA. It specifies CASSPLNTE. The full-length CDR3 reads as CASSPLNTEAFF. Combining the CDR3 with reference TRBV7-6 and TRBJ1-1 gives the whole variable domain GAGVSQSPRYKVTKRGQDVALRCDPISGHVSLYWYRQALGQGPEFLTYFNYEAQQDKSGLPNDRFSAERPEGSISTLTIQRTEQRDSAMYRCASSPLNTEAFFGQGTRLTVV.

The table lists this clone with many counts. The covered CDR3 bases are TGTGCCAGTAGTATAGGAGGGGTCCTCACTGAA. It codes for CASSIGGVLTE. The whole CDR3 sequence reads CASSIGGVLTEAFF. The chain is built from TRBV19 and TRBJ1-1; TRBD1 might be the D (5 bases). The read finishes 3 residues shy of the CDR3 end, and the germline J gene is used to complete it. CDR1 and CDR2 from the germline V gene are LNHDA and SQIVND (reference sequence). V was clipped by 1 base and J by 4 bases, with 10 bases between them. The CDR3 is made up of 14 amino acids.

In this sample, this clone turned up many times. The read terminates 3 residues ahead of where the CDR3 ends, so the germline J gene completes it. The chain joins TRBV18 to TRBJ2-3; D may be TRBD2 (5 bases). This CDR3 is 16 amino acids long. V lost 6 bases and J 4 bases, leaving 20 bases between the germline ends. The germline CDR1 and CDR2 sequences are KGHSH and LQKENI. The CDR3 DNA, read in part, is TGTGCCAGCTCCCCTCCCGGGGTACCGGTTTCAGATACG. Its protein product is CASSPPGVPVSDT. The complete CDR3 reads CASSPPGVPVSDTQYF.

This clone was seen ten or more times. The CDR3 is cut off 3 residues early in the read; its end comes from the germline J gene. The gene calls are TRBV7-2 and TRBJ2-3; no definite D call. Trimming took off 2 bases at V and 7 bases at J, with 16 bases between the two ends. From germline, CDR1 is SGHTA and CDR2 FQGNSA. The CDR3 runs 15 residues. The CDR3 spells CASSLSQEQSYTQYF. The DNA read from the CDR3 is TGTGCCAGCAGCTTATCCCAGGAACAATCTTATACG.

This clone was recorded many times. The sequenced fragment ends 3 residues before the CDR3 boundary, so the rest is inferred from the germline J gene. The chain combines TRBV9 with TRBJ2-3; TRBD2 aligns across 11 bases. The CDR3 length is 15 residues. CDR1 is SGDLS, CDR2 YYNGEE, per germline. V gave up 3 bases and J gave up 4 bases; unmatched junction bases: 4. Incomplete CDR3 DNA: TGTGCCAGCAGCGCTATAGCGGGAGGGTCAGATACG. Its protein product is CASSAIAGGSDT. The entire CDR3 reads CASSAIAGGSDTQYF.

Ten or more counts support this clone. The DNA read from the CDR3 is TGTGCCAGCTCACGGGTTGCAGGGAACACCGGGGAG. It is translated as CASSRVAGNTGE. The entire CDR3 protein is CASSRVAGNTGELFF. The chain uses TRBV18 and TRBJ2-2; no definite D call. Read coverage stops 3 residues before the CDR3 terminus; the germline J gene supplies the remainder. This CDR3 region has 15 residues. The germline gives CDR1 KGHSH, CDR2 LQKENI. V was trimmed by 4 bases and J by 1 base, leaving 10 bases between them.

The table lists this clone with many counts. Read data end 3 residues before the CDR3 end; the end is taken from the germline J gene. This rearrangement joins TRBV12-3 or TRBV12-4 to TRBJ1-5, with D maybe TRBD1 (5 bases). This CDR3 has 17 amino acids. V gave up 5 bases and J gave up 1 base, with 18 bases separating them. The sequenced CDR3 bases are TGTGCCAGCAGTGGGCCCCGAGGAGGGGCGAGCAATCAGCCC. Translation gives CASSGPRGGASNQP. The entire CDR3 protein reads CASSGPRGGASNQPQHF.

This clone was observed many times. The read ends 3 residues early relative to the CDR3; the germline J gene fills the gap. The rearrangement links TRBV5-6 to TRBJ2-5; TRBD1 agrees at 8 bases. With V trimmed by 5 bases and J by 2 bases, 2 bases remained unmatched. CDR3 length: 13 amino acids. From germline, CDR1 is SGHDT and CDR2 YYEEEE. The CDR3 sequence is CASSWDRQETQYF. The sequenced part of the CDR3 DNA is TGTGCCAGCAGTTGGGACAGGCAAGAGACC.

This clone was recorded a few times. Read data end 3 residues before the CDR3 end; the end is taken from the germline J gene. The V call is TRBV20-1, the J call TRBJ2-7; 14 bases are shared with TRBD2. This CDR3 contains 15 residues. The V gene's germline CDR1 is DFQATT and CDR2 SNEGSKA (reference sequence). V shed 1 base, J shed 2 bases, and the junction held 1 base outside the gene matches. The CDR3 region is CSARGGLAGAYEQYF. The sequenced CDR3 bases are TGCAGTGCTAGAGGGGGACTAGCGGGAGCCTACGAG.

This clone was picked up many times. The CDR3 extends 3 residues past the end of the read, so its final part is completed from the germline J gene. This chain connects TRBV30 to TRBJ2-1, with 10 bases lining up with TRBD2. V was pared by 1 base and J by 8 bases, with 5 bases of the junction left unmatched. Germline CDR1 and CDR2: GTSNPN and SVGIG (reference sequence). The CDR3 totals 14 residues. The CDR3 bases that were read are TGTGCCTGGAGTGCACTAGCGGGAAGGGATGAG. Translating it yields CAWSALAGRDE. The entire CDR3 protein is CAWSALAGRDEQFF.

This clone was seen at least ten times. The CDR3 extends 3 residues past the end of the read, so its final part is completed from the germline J gene. This chain joins TRBV5-5 and TRBJ2-1; D might be TRBD1 (6 bases). Looked up from germline, CDR1 is SGHKS and CDR2 is YYEKEE (reference sequence). Trimming shortened V by 0 bases and J by 6 bases, and 13 bases separated the two germline ends. The CDR3 contains 15 residues. CDR3: CASSLAGVGINEQFF. The DNA read from the CDR3 is TGTGCCAGCAGCTTGGCAGGGGTGGGGATCAATGAG.